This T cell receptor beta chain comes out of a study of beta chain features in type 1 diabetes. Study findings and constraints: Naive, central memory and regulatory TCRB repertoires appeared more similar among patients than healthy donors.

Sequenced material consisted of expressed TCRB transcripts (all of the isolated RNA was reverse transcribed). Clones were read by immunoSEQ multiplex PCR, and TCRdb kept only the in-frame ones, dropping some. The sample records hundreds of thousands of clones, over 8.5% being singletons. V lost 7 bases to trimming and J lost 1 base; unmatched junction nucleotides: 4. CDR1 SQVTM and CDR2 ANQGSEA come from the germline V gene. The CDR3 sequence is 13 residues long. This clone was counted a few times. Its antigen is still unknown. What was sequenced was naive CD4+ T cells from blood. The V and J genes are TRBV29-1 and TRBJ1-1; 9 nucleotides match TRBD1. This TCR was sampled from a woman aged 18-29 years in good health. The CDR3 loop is CSARQGGNTEAFF. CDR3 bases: TGCAGCGCCCGACAGGGGGGGAACACTGAAGCTTTCTTT.